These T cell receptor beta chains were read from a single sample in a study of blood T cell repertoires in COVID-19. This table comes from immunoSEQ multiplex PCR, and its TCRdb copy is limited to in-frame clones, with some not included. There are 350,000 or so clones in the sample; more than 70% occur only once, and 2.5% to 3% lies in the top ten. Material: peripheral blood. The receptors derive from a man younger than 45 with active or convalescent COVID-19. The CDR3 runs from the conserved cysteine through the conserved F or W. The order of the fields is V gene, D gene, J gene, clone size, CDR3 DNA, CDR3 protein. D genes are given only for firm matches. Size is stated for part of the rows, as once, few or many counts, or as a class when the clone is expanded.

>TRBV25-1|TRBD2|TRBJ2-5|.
TGTGCCAGCAGTGAGGGACGGGGGGGCCTGGAGACCCAGTACTTC
CASSEGRGGLETQYF
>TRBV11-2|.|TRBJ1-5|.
TGTGCCAGCAGCCTCCTAGGTCAGCCCCAGCATTTT
CASSLLGQPQHF
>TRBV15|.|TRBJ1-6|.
TGTGCCACCAGCAGAGACAGGGATCCTGGTAATTCACCCCTCCACTTT
CATSRDRDPGNSPLHF
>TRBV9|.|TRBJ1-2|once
TGTGCCAGCAGCCCCTCGGGGGGTGGCTACACCTTC
CASSPSGGGYTF
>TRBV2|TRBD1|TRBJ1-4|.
TGTGCCAGCAGTGGGGTCAGGGGGCCGACTAATGAAAAACTGTTTTTT
CASSGVRGPTNEKLFF
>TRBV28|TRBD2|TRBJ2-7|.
TGTGCCAGCAGTTTAAGCGGGAGGCGGGACGAGCAGTACTTC
CASSLSGRRDEQYF
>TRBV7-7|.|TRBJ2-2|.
TGTGCCAGCAGCTCAACATTCACCGGGGAGCTGTTTTTT
CASSSTFTGELFF
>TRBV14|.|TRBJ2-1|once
TGTGCCAGCAGCCAAGACCTCAGGGGAGTCCGGGACAACTACAATGAGCAGTTCTTC
CASSQDLRGVRDNYNEQFF
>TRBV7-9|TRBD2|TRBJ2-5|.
TGTGCCAGCAGCTTCACAGCGGGCGGGGGAGAGACCCAGTACTTC
CASSFTAGGGETQYF
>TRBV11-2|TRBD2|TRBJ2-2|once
TGTGCCAGCAGCGGGGGGATGGCGGGAGCTCGGCGCACCGGGGAGCTGTTTTTT
CASSGGMAGARRTGELFF
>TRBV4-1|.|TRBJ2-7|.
TGCGCCAGCAGCCAATCACCCCAGGCCAGCTCCTACGAGCAGTACTTC
CASSQSPQASSYEQYF
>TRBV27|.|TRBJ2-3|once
TGTGCCAGCAGTTTATTTAATGCAGATACGCAGTATTTT
CASSLFNADTQYF
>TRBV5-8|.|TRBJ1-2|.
TGTGCCAGCAGCCCTCTGAAGGGGATCGGGGGCTACACCTTC
CASSPLKGIGGYTF
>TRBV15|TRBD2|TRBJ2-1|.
TGTGCCACCAGCAGAGGGACTAGCGGGGGGCTTATCAATGAGCAGTTCTTC
CATSRGTSGGLINEQFF
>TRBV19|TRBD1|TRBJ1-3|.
TGTGCCAGTACCGAGGACAGGTTTTCCTCTGGAAACACCATATATTTT
CASTEDRFSSGNTIYF
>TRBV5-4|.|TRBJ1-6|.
TGTGCCTCGGGGGGGAGTCGGAGTAATTCACCCCTCCACTTT
CASGGSRSNSPLHF
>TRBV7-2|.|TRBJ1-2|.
TGTGCCAGCAGCCTTAACTATGGCTACACCTTC
CASSLNYGYTF
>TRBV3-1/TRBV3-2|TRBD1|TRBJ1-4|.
TGTGCCAGCAGCCAAGAGGACAGGGGAGGGGAAAAACTGTTTTTT
CASSQEDRGGEKLFF
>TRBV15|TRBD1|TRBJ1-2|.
TGTGCCACCAGCGGGGACAGGGCCTATGGCTACACCTTC
CATSGDRAYGYTF
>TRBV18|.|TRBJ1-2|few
TGTGCCAGCTCACCCCTGGGAGGAGTGGATGGCTACACCTTC
CASSPLGGVDGYTF
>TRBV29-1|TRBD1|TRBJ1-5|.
TGCAGCGTTTCCTTAGGGGGCTCTGGGCAGCCCCAGCATTTT
CSVSLGGSGQPQHF
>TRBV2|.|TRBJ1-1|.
TGTGCCAGCGAATACGGGGGGCGGGACACTGAAGCTTTCTTT
CASEYGGRDTEAFF
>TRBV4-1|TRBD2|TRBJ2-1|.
TGCGCCAGCAGCCAACCAAAGGGACTAGCGGACAATGAGCAGTTCTTC
CASSQPKGLADNEQFF
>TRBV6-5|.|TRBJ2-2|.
TGTGCCAGCAGTTTACCCCGACAGAGGAACACCGGGGAGCTGTTTTTT
CASSLPRQRNTGELFF
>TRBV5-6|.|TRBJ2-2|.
TGTGCCAGCAGCTTGGGCCTAGGAAGGAACACCGGGGAGCTGTTTTTT
CASSLGLGRNTGELFF
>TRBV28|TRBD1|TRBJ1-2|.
TGTGCCAGCAAAACCGGGACAGGCGTTCTTGGCTACACCTTC
CASKTGTGVLGYTF
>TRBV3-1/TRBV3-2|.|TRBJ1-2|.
TGTGCCAGCAGCCAAGATCCCGGGTTACTCGGTGGCTACACCTTC
CASSQDPGLLGGYTF
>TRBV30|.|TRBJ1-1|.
TGTGCCTGGCACTCGGGACAAAAGTCTGAAGCTTTCTTT
CAWHSGQKSEAFF
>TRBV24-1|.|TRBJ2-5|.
TGTGCCACCAGTGTCGGTGAGACCCAGTACTTC
CATSVGETQYF
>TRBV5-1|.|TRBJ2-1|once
TGCGCCAGCAGCCAAGCGGACTACTACAATGAGCAGTTCTTC
CASSQADYYNEQFF
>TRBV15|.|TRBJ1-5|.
TGTGCCACCAGGGCCTCCACTAGCAATCAGCCCCAGCATTTT
CATRASTSNQPQHF
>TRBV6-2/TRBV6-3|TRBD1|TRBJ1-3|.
TGTGCCAGCAGTTACGAGGGGGCTCGGAACACCATATATTTT
CASSYEGARNTIYF
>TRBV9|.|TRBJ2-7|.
TGTGCCAGCAGCGAGACAGCCCCGGGTATTCTCCACGAGCAGTACTTC
CASSETAPGILHEQYF
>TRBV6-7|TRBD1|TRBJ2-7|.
TGTGCCAGCAACCCCCGGGACAGCTCCTACGAGCAGTACTTC
CASNPRDSSYEQYF
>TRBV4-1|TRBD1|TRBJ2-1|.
TGCGCCAGCAGCCAAGATCCCCCAGGGGGCTCCTACAATGAGCAGTTCTTC
CASSQDPPGGSYNEQFF
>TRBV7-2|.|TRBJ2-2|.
TGTGCCAGCAGCACCAGACTAGCCGGGGAGCTGTTTTTT
CASSTRLAGELFF